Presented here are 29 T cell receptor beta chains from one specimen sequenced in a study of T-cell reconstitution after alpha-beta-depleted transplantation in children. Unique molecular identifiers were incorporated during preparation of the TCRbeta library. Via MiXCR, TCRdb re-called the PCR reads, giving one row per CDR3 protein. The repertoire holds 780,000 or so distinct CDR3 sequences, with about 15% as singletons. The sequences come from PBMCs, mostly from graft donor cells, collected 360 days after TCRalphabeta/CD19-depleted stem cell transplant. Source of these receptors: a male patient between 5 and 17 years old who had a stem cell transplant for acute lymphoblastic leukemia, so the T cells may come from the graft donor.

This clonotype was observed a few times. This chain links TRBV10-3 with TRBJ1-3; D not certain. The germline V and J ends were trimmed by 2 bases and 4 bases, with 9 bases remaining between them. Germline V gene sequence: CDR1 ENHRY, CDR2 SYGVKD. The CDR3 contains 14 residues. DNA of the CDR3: TGTGCCATCAGTGAGGTGAATACAGGAAACACCATATATTTT. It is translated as CAISEVNTGNTIYF.

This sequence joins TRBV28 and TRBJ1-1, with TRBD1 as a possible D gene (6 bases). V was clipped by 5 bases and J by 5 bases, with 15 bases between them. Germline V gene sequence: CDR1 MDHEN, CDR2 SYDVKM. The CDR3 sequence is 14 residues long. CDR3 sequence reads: CASSGGGGPTEAFF. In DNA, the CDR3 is TGTGCCAGCAGTGGGGGTGGGGGGCCGACTGAAGCTTTCTTT.

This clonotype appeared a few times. The DNA for the CDR3 is TGTGCCAGCAGCCCCGAAAGGGGACAGGTGTCCTACGAGCAGTACTTC. This translates into CASSPERGQVSYEQYF. V gene TRBV21-1 combines with J gene TRBJ2-7; whether TRBD1, the table's D call, matches the DNA was not checked. TRBV21-1 is an annotated pseudogene. CDR3 length: 16 residues.

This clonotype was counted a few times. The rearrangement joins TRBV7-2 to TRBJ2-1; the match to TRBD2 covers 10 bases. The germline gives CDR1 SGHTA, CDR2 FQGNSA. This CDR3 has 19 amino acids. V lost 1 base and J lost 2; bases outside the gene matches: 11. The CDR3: CASSLGLSSGRKPYNEQFF. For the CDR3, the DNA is TGTGCCAGCAGCTTAGGGCTTTCTAGCGGGAGAAAACCCTACAATGAGCAGTTCTTC.

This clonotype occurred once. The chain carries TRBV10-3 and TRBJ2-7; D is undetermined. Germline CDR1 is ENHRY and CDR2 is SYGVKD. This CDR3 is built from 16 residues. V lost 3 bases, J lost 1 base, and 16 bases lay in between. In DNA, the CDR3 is TGTGCCATCAGTGACCCTGGGATTATTAGGTCCTACGAGCAGTACTTC. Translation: CAISDPGIIRSYEQYF.

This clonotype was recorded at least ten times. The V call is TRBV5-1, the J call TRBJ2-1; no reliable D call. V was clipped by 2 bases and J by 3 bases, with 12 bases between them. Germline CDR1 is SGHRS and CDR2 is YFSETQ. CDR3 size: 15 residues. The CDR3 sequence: CASSFEGIGYNEQFF. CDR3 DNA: TGCGCCAGCAGCTTTGAAGGTATTGGCTACAATGAGCAGTTCTTC.

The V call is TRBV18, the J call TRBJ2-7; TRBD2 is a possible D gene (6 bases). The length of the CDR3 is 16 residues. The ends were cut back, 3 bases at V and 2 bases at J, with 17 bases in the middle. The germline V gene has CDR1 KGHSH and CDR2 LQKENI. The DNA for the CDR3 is TGTGCCAGCTCACCGACCTCCGGGACTGGGCCCTACGAGCAGTACTTC. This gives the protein CASSPTSGTGPYEQYF. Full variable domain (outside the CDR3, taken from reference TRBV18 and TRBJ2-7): NAGVMQNPRHLVRRRGQEARLRCSPMKGHSHVYWYRQLPEEGLKFMVYLQKENIIDESGMPKERFSAEFPKEGPSILRIQQVVRGDSAAYFCASSPTSGTGPYEQYFGPGTRLTVT.

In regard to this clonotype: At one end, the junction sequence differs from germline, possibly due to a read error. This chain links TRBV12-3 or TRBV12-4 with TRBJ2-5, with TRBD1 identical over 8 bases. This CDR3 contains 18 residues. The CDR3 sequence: CASCLGTGPLDPQETQYF. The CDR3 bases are TGTGCCAGCTGTTTAGGGACAGGTCCTTTGGATCCACAAGAGACCCAGTACTTC.

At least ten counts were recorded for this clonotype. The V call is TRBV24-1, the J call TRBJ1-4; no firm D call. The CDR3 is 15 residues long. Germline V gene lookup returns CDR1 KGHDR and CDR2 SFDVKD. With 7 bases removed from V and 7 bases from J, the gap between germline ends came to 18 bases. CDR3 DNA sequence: TGTGCCACCAGAAGAATGCTGGGGAAGGGTGAAAAACTGTTTTTT. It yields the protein CATRRMLGKGEKLFF.

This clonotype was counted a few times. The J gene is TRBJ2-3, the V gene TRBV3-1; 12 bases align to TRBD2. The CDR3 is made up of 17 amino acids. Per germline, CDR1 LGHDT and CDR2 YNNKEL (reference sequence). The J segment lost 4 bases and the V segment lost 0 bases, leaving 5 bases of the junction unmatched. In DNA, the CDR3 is TGTGCCAGCAGCCAAGAGGTCCTAGCGGGAGGGCCAGATACGCAGTATTTT. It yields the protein CASSQEVLAGGPDTQYF.

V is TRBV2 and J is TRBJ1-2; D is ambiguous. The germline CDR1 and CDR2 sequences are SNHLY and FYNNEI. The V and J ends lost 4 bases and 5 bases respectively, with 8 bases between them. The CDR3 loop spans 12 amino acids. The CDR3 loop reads CASSAEAYGYTF. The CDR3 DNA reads TGTGCCAGCAGTGCCGAAGCTTATGGCTACACCTTC.

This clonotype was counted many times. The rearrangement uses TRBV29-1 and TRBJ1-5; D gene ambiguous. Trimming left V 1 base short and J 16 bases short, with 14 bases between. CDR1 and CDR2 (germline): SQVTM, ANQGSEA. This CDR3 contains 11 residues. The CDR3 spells CSVEGGGTLHF. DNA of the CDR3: TGCAGCGTTGAAGGAGGAGGCACTTTACATTTT.

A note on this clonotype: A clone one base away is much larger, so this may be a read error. CDR3 loop: CASSFSGSGETQYF. In nucleotides, the CDR3 is TGTGCCAGCAGCTTTAGCGGGAGTGGGGAGACCCAGTACTTC. This chain links TRBV7-7 with TRBJ2-5; the match to TRBD2 covers 9 bases. Looked up from germline, CDR1 is SSHAT and CDR2 is FNYEAQ (reference sequence). J lost 5 bases, V lost 3 bases, and 4 bases had no gene match. This CDR3 has 14 amino acids.

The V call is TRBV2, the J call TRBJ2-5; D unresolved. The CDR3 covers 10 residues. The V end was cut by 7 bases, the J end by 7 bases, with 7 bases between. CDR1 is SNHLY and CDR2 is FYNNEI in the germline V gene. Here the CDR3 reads CASMRLTQYF. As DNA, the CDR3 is TGTGCCAGCATGAGATTGACCCAGTACTTC.

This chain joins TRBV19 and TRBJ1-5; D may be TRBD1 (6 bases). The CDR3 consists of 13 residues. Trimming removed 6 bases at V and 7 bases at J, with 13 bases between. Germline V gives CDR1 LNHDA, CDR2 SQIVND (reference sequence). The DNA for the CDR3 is TGTGCCAGTAGAGACAGGTTCGGGCAGCCCCAGCATTTT. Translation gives CASRDRFGQPQHF. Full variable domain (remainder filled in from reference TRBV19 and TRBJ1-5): DGGITQSPKYLFRKEGQNVTLSCEQNLNHDAMYWYRQDPGQGLRLIYYSQIVNDFQKGDIAEGYSVSREKKESFPLTVTSAQKNPTAFYLCASRDRFGQPQHFGDGTRLSIL.

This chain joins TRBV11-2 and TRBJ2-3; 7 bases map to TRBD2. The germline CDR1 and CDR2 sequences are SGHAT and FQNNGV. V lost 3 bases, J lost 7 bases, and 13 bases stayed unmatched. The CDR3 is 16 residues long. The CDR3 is CASSLAPMGGENTQYF. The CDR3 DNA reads TGTGCCAGCAGCTTGGCCCCTATGGGAGGGGAGAATACGCAGTATTTT. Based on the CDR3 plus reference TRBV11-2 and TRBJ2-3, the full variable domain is EAGVAQSPRYKIIEKRQSVAFWCNPISGHATLYWYQQILGQGPKLLIQFQNNGVVDDSQLPKDRFSAERLKGVDSTLKIQPAKLEDSAVYLCASSLAPMGGENTQYFGPGTRLTVL.

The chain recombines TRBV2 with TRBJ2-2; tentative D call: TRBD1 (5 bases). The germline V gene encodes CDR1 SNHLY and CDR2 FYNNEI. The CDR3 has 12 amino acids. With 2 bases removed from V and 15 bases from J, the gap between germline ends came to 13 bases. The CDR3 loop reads CASSERGVMVFF. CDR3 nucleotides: TGTGCCAGCAGTGAAAGGGGTGTTATGGTGTTTTTT.

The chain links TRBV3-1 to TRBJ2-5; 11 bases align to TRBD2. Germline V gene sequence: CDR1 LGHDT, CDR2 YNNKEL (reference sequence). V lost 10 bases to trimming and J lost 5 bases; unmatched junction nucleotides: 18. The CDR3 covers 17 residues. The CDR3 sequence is CATSQALAGGWWETQYF. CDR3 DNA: TGTGCCACCTCCCAAGCCCTAGCGGGAGGTTGGTGGGAGACCCAGTACTTC.

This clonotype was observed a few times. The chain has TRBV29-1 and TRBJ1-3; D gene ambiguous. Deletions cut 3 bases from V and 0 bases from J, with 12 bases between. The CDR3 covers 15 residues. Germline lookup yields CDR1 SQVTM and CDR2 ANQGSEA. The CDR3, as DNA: TGCAGCGTTGACGGCCCAATTAGCTCTGGAAACACCATATATTTT. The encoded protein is CSVDGPISSGNTIYF. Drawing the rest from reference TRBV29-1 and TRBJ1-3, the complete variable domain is SAVISQKPSRDICQRGTSLTIQCQVDSQVTMMFWYRQQPGQSLTLIATANQGSEATYESGFVIDKFPISRPNLTFSTLTVSNMSPEDSSIYLCSVDGPISSGNTIYFGEGSWLTVV.

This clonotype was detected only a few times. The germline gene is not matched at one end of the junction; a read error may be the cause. CDR3 amino acids: CASSYGLRGQGYTRELFF. The CDR3 bases are TGTGCCAGCAGCTATGGGCTGCGAGGACAGGGGTACACCAGGGAGCTGTTTTTT. The chain couples TRBV7-6 to TRBJ2-2; 9 bases fit TRBD1. The CDR3 contains 18 residues. CDR1 SGHVS and CDR2 FNYEAQ come from the germline V gene.

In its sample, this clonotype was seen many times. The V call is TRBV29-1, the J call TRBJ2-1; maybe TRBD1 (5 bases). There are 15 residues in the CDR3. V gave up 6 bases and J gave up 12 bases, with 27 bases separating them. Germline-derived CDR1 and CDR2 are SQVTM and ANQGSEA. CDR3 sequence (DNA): TGCAGCGTACAGCGTGGGCGGAATGACCAAAGGGGGCAGTTCTTC. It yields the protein CSVQRGRNDQRGQFF.

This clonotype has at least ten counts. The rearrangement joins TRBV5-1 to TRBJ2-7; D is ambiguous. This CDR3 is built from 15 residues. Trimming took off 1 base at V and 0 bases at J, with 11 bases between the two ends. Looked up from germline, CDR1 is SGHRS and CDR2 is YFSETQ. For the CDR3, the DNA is TGCGCCAGCAGCTTGTCGGCCGGGTCCTCCTACGAGCAGTACTTC. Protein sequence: CASSLSAGSSYEQYF. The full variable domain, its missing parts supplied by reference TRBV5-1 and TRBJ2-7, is KAGVTQTPRYLIKTRGQQVTLSCSPISGHRSVSWYQQTPGQGLQFLFEYFSETQRNKGNFPGRFSGRQFSNSRSEMNVSTLELGDSALYLCASSLSAGSSYEQYFGPGTRLTVT.

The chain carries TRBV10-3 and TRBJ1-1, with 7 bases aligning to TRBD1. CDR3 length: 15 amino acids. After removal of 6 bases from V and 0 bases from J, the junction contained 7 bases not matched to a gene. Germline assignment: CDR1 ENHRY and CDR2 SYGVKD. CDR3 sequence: CAISMGQPLNTEAFF. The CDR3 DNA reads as TGTGCCATCAGCATGGGACAGCCGTTGAACACTGAAGCTTTCTTT.

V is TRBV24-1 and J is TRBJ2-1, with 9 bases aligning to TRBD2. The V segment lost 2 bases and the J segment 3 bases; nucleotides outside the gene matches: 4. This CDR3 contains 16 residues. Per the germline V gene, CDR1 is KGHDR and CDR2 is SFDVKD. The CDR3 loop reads CATSDSPTSGYNEQFF. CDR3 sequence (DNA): TGTGCCACCAGTGATTCCCCGACTAGCGGCTACAATGAGCAGTTCTTC.

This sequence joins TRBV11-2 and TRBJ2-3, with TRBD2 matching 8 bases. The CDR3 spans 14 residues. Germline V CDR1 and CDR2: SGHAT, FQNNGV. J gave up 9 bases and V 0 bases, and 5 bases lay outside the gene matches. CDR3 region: CASSLDGRAGTQYF. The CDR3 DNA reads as TGTGCCAGCAGCTTAGACGGGAGGGCGGGGACGCAGTATTTT.

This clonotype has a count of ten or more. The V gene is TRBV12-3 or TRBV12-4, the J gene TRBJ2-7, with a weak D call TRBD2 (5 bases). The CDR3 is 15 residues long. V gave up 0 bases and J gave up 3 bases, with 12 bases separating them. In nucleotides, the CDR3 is TGTGCCAGCAGTTTAGCGGAGGTACAGCGCTACGAGCAGTACTTC. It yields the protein CASSLAEVQRYEQYF.

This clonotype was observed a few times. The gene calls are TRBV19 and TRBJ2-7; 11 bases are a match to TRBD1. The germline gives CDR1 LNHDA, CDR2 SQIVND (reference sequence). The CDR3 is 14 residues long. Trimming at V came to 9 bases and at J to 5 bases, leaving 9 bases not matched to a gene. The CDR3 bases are TGTGCCAGCCGGGACAGGGGGTTCTTCAACGAGCAGTACTTC. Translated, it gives CASRDRGFFNEQYF.

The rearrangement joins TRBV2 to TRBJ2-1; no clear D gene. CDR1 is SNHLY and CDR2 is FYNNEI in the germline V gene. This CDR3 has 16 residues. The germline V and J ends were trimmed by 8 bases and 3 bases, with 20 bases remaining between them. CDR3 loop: CASWAGAIKGYNEQFF. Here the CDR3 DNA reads TGTGCCAGCTGGGCAGGAGCCATAAAGGGCTACAATGAGCAGTTCTTC.

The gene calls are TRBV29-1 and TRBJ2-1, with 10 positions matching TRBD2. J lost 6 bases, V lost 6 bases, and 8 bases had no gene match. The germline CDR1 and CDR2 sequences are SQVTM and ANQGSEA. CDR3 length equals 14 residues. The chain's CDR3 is CSVSGLADPNEQFF. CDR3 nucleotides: TGCAGCGTCAGCGGACTAGCGGACCCCAATGAGCAGTTCTTC.